This T cell receptor beta chain was recovered during a study of lymphopenia after photon versus proton radiotherapy. General study findings and limits: Better survival with proton therapy was suggested as possible, not demonstrated. Post-nadir TCR diversity decline inversely tracked overall survival among those who died. After the lymphocyte nadir, photon-treated repertoires showed oligoclonal expansion, especially of CD8+ Temra cells. Relative stability marked proton patients; photon patients lost diversity and naive cells.

Here immunoSEQ multiplex PCR was the method, and the copy in TCRdb shows in-frame clones only, minus some. This table has approximately 23,000 clones, around 88% appearing once. For this clone: No antigen is known for it.

The CDR3 runs to 15 residues. V was cut by 2 bases and J by 7 bases, with 15 bases left in between. Germline CDR1 reads LNHDA; CDR2 reads SQIVND (reference sequence). The sample here was peripheral blood, taken from a patient treated with proton-based radiotherapy. This TCR derives from a man of 80 years or more with esophageal cancer. J is TRBJ2-1 and V is TRBV19; D not resolved. CDR3: CASSIPRTRLNEQFF. CDR3 nucleotides: TGTGCCAGTAGTATACCCCGGACGCGTTTGAATGAGCAGTTCTTC.